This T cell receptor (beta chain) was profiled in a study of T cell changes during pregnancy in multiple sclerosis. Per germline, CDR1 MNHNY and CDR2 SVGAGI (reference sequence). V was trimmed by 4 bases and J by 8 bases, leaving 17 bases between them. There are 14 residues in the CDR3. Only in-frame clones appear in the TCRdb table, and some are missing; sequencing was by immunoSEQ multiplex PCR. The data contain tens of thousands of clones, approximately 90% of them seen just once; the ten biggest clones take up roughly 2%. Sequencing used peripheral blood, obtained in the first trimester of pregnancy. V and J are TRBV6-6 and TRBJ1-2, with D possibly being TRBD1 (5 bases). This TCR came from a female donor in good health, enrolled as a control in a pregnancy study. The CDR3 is CASSSLQGMGGYTF. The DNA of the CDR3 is TGTGCCAGCAGTTCTCTCCAGGGAATGGGCGGCTACACCTTC.